Listed below are T cell receptor beta chains from one sample, sequenced in a study of OX40 agonist ivuxolimab in advanced cancers. TCRdb's copy holds only in-frame clones and misses some; the assay was immunoSEQ multiplex PCR. The sample lists tens of thousands of clones; roughly 81% were seen once. Sequencing was performed on CD4+ or CD8+ T cells sorted from blood, taken in a trial of the OX40 agonist ivuxolimab. The receptors stem from an adult with an advanced solid tumor such as melanoma, head and neck, liver or kidney cancer. Each CDR3 is given with its conserved first and last residue. The D gene is left open where the match is weak. The size entry is marked missing in some rows and otherwise reads once, few, many or a size class.

v_call: TRBV13; j_call: TRBJ2-2; d_call: -; clone_size: -; cdr3_nt: TGTGCCAGCGCCACCGGTGGGGACTTTAGCACCGGGGAGCTGTTTTTT; cdr3_aa: CASATGGDFSTGELFF
v_call: TRBV15; j_call: TRBJ2-1; d_call: TRBD1; clone_size: -; cdr3_nt: TGTGCCACCAGCAGAGCGGACAGGGAGATCAATGAGCAGTTCTTC; cdr3_aa: CATSRADREINEQFF
v_call: TRBV7-9; j_call: TRBJ1-5; d_call: -; clone_size: few; cdr3_nt: TGTGCCAGCAGCCGCGACGGGGCTGGCCAGCCCCAGCATTTT; cdr3_aa: CASSRDGAGQPQHF
v_call: TRBV27; j_call: TRBJ2-1; d_call: -; clone_size: -; cdr3_nt: TGTGCCAGCAGTTTCGTGGGCCCAATATCTAATGAGCAGTTCTTC; cdr3_aa: CASSFVGPISNEQFF
v_call: TRBV11-2; j_call: TRBJ2-3; d_call: TRBD1; clone_size: -; cdr3_nt: TGTGCCAGCACGAGGGGACAGGCCACAGATACGCAGTATTTT; cdr3_aa: CASTRGQATDTQYF
v_call: TRBV6-1; j_call: TRBJ2-5; d_call: TRBD2; clone_size: -; cdr3_nt: TGTGCCAGCAGTGAGGCGGGGGGTTCTCGGGACCAGTACTTC; cdr3_aa: CASSEAGGSRDQYF
v_call: TRBV7-9; j_call: TRBJ1-2; d_call: -; clone_size: -; cdr3_nt: TGTGCCAGCAGCTTAGCGGGGTCGGACGCTAACTATGGCTACACCTTC; cdr3_aa: CASSLAGSDANYGYTF
v_call: TRBV19; j_call: TRBJ2-6; d_call: -; clone_size: -; cdr3_nt: TGTGCCAGTAGTATCCCCTCGGGAAGGAACGGGGCCAACGTCCTGACTTTC; cdr3_aa: CASSIPSGRNGANVLTF
v_call: TRBV2; j_call: TRBJ1-1; d_call: -; clone_size: -; cdr3_nt: TGTGCCAGCAGTGAAGGGGGGGACAACACTGAAGCTTTCTTT; cdr3_aa: CASSEGGDNTEAFF
v_call: TRBV7-9; j_call: TRBJ1-2; d_call: TRBD1; clone_size: once; cdr3_nt: TGTGCCAGCAGCTTACAGGGGGCGTCGTATGGCTACACCTTC; cdr3_aa: CASSLQGASYGYTF
v_call: TRBV4-1; j_call: TRBJ2-7; d_call: -; clone_size: -; cdr3_nt: TGCGCCAGCAGCCAACAAGGGAGCTCCTACGAGCAGTACTTC; cdr3_aa: CASSQQGSSYEQYF
v_call: TRBV10-3; j_call: TRBJ2-7; d_call: -; clone_size: -; cdr3_nt: TGTGCCATCAGTGAGTCCCCACAGGGACCATACGAGCAGTACTTC; cdr3_aa: CAISESPQGPYEQYF
v_call: TRBV7-9; j_call: TRBJ1-2; d_call: -; clone_size: -; cdr3_nt: TGTGCCAGCAGCCCAAACAACAGGGACAATGGCTACACCTTC; cdr3_aa: CASSPNNRDNGYTF
v_call: TRBV9; j_call: TRBJ2-1; d_call: -; clone_size: -; cdr3_nt: TGTGCCAGCAATTCGGGGAGCTCCAATGAGCAGTTCTTC; cdr3_aa: CASNSGSSNEQFF
v_call: TRBV5-5; j_call: TRBJ2-7; d_call: TRBD1; clone_size: -; cdr3_nt: TGTGCCAGCAGCTTTCCGGACAGGAGCTCCTACGAGCAGTACTTC; cdr3_aa: CASSFPDRSSYEQYF
v_call: TRBV10-2; j_call: TRBJ2-2; d_call: TRBD2; clone_size: -; cdr3_nt: TGCGCCAGCAGGGCTAGCGGGAAAACCACCGGGGAGCTGTTTTTT; cdr3_aa: CASRASGKTTGELFF
v_call: TRBV2; j_call: TRBJ2-7; d_call: -; clone_size: -; cdr3_nt: TGTGCCAGCAGGGACGGACCTCTCACCTACGAGCAGTACTTC; cdr3_aa: CASRDGPLTYEQYF
v_call: TRBV28; j_call: TRBJ1-2; d_call: -; clone_size: -; cdr3_nt: TGTGCCAGCAGTTTATCGGAGCCAGGGGTGATTGGCTACACCTTC; cdr3_aa: CASSLSEPGVIGYTF
v_call: TRBV5-8; j_call: TRBJ2-7; d_call: TRBD1; clone_size: -; cdr3_nt: TGTGCCAGCAGCTGGGGACAGGCTGCCGAGCAGTACTTC; cdr3_aa: CASSWGQAAEQYF
v_call: TRBV10-3; j_call: TRBJ1-1; d_call: -; clone_size: once; cdr3_nt: TGTGCCATCAGCGACACAGGGATCGGGTCGAACACTGAAGCTTTCTTT; cdr3_aa: CAISDTGIGSNTEAFF
v_call: TRBV29-1; j_call: TRBJ2-1; d_call: -; clone_size: -; cdr3_nt: TGCAGCGTTGGTGGGAGCGGAATGGATGAGCAGTTCTTC; cdr3_aa: CSVGGSGMDEQFF
v_call: TRBV30; j_call: TRBJ2-7; d_call: TRBD2; clone_size: -; cdr3_nt: TGTGCCTCGTCCGGGACTAGCGGGGCCTACGAGCAGTACTTC; cdr3_aa: CASSGTSGAYEQYF
v_call: TRBV2; j_call: TRBJ2-1; d_call: TRBD2; clone_size: -; cdr3_nt: TGTGCCAGCATACCTAGCGGGGGGCCGAACTACAATGAGCAGTTCTTC; cdr3_aa: CASIPSGGPNYNEQFF
v_call: TRBV15; j_call: TRBJ1-5; d_call: -; clone_size: -; cdr3_nt: TGTGCCACCAGCAGAGTAGGCAGTTCCAGCAATCAGCCCCAGCATTTT; cdr3_aa: CATSRVGSSSNQPQHF
v_call: TRBV5-6; j_call: TRBJ1-4; d_call: -; clone_size: -; cdr3_nt: TGTGCCAGCAGCACGGGGACGCCTGAAAAACTGTTTTTT; cdr3_aa: CASSTGTPEKLFF
v_call: TRBV19; j_call: TRBJ1-3; d_call: -; clone_size: -; cdr3_nt: TGTGCCAGTACCCCGTTTAAATCTGGAAACACCATATATTTT; cdr3_aa: CASTPFKSGNTIYF
v_call: TRBV28; j_call: TRBJ1-2; d_call: TRBD1; clone_size: -; cdr3_nt: TGTGCCAGCAGTACCATGGGCCGGACAGGGCTTGACTCTATATATGGCTACACCTTC; cdr3_aa: CASSTMGRTGLDSIYGYTF
v_call: TRBV14; j_call: TRBJ1-1; d_call: -; clone_size: -; cdr3_nt: TGTGCCAGCAGCCACCTCCGGGAGCCTAACACTGAAGCTTTCTTT; cdr3_aa: CASSHLREPNTEAFF
v_call: TRBV6-1; j_call: TRBJ2-3; d_call: -; clone_size: -; cdr3_nt: TGTGCCAGCGTTCGGGCGGATGACACAGATACGCAGTATTTT; cdr3_aa: CASVRADDTDTQYF